Presented here are 21 T cell receptor beta chains from one specimen sequenced in a study of neurological immune-mediated disorders. From the 5' RACE reads, TCRdb called clonotypes with MiXCR, one entry per CDR3 protein. Of 57,000 or so distinct CDR3 sequences listed, about an eighth are singletons. The material sequenced was PBMCs. The receptors were sampled from a man aged 60 to 75 in good health.

This clonotype was observed many times. The chain uses TRBV5-4 and TRBJ2-7; D may be TRBD2 (6 bases). The CDR3 is made up of 15 amino acids. CDR1 and CDR2 from the germline V gene are SGHNT and YYREEE (reference sequence). Trimming pared 3 bases from V and 0 bases from J, leaving 13 bases between. CDR3 sequence (DNA): TGTGCCAGCAGCTCGAGCGGGCCGAGCTCCTACGAGCAGTACTTC. It specifies CASSSSGPSSYEQYF.

The sample holds many counts of this clonotype. The rearrangement joins TRBV20-1 to TRBJ1-5, with unresolved D. V was pared by 6 bases and J by 2 bases, with 14 bases between. The germline V gene has CDR1 DFQATT and CDR2 SNEGSKA (reference sequence). The CDR3 sequence is 14 residues long. For the CDR3, the DNA is TGCAGTGCGGAGCCCGGGTATGGCAATCAGCCCCAGCATTTT. Encoded protein: CSAEPGYGNQPQHF.

The table lists this clonotype with a few counts. This rearrangement joins TRBV6-2 or TRBV6-3 to TRBJ1-2, with a weak D call TRBD1 (6 bases). V was cut by 5 bases and J by 14 bases, with 18 bases left in between. CDR1 is MNHEY and CDR2 is SVGEGT in the germline V gene. The CDR3 loop spans 12 amino acids. This CDR3 reads CASSRLGQLGTF. CDR3 DNA: TGTGCCAGCAGTCGTCTCGGACAGCTAGGAACCTTC.

This clonotype was seen repeatedly, ten times or more. DNA of the CDR3: TGTGCCAGCAGACAGAACGCGGGTGGCGAGCAGTACTTC. Translating it yields CASRQNAGGEQYF. The rearrangement uses TRBV28 and TRBJ2-7; tentatively, D is TRBD2 (5 bases). The CDR3 consists of 13 residues. V lost 6 bases, J lost 6 bases, and 15 bases lay in between. Germline V lookup: CDR1 MDHEN, CDR2 SYDVKM.

The rearrangement links TRBV7-2 to TRBJ1-6, with 7 bases matching TRBD1. Per the germline V gene, CDR1 is SGHTA and CDR2 is FQGNSA. The CDR3 has 19 residues. V was clipped by 5 bases and J by 9 bases; unmatched bases: 22. Here the CDR3 reads CASSHSSHTGANLLSPLHF. CDR3 sequence (DNA): TGTGCCAGCAGCCACAGCTCCCACACAGGGGCGAATTTGCTTTCACCCCTCCACTTT. Looking up the rest from reference TRBV7-2 and TRBJ1-6 gives the full variable domain: GAGVSQSPSNKVTEKGKDVELRCDPISGHTALYWYRQSLGQGLEFLIYFQGNSAPDKSGLPSDRFSAERTGGSVSTLTIQRTQQEDSAVYLCASSHSSHTGANLLSPLHFGNGTRLTVT.

This clonotype was detected ten times or more. The V and J genes are TRBV9 and TRBJ2-2; TRBD1 might be the D (7 bases). This CDR3 contains 16 residues. The V end lost 0 bases, the J end lost 4 bases, and 13 bases lay between the germline ends. CDR1 is SGDLS, CDR2 YYNGEE, per germline. The CDR3 here is CASSVEGAGSTGELFF. The CDR3, as DNA: TGTGCCAGCAGCGTAGAGGGGGCCGGGAGCACCGGGGAGCTGTTTTTT. The complete variable domain, with remaining parts taken from reference TRBV9 and TRBJ2-2, reads DSGVTQTPKHLITATGQRVTLRCSPRSGDLSVYWYQQSLDQGLQFLIQYYNGEERAKGNILERFSAQQFPDLHSELNLSSLELGDSALYFCASSVEGAGSTGELFFGEGSRLTVL.

The CDR3 nucleotides are TGTGCCAGCAGCCCGGGACTAGCGGGGGGGCACGAGCAGTTCTTC. The encoded protein is CASSPGLAGGHEQFF. V is TRBV9 and J is TRBJ2-1, with TRBD2 matching 16 bases. The junction had 5 bases not matched to a gene; V was cut back by 4 bases and J by 10 bases. The CDR3 covers 15 residues. Germline lookup yields CDR1 SGDLS and CDR2 YYNGEE. The variable domain in full, completed from reference TRBV9 and TRBJ2-1, reads DSGVTQTPKHLITATGQRVTLRCSPRSGDLSVYWYQQSLDQGLQFLIQYYNGEERAKGNILERFSAQQFPDLHSELNLSSLELGDSALYFCASSPGLAGGHEQFFGPGTRLTVL.

This clonotype has ten or more counts. The CDR3 loop is CSARDGTGSEQFF. CDR3 DNA sequence: TGCAGTGCTAGAGATGGGACAGGGAGTGAGCAGTTCTTC. The genes are TRBV20-1 and TRBJ2-1; 9 bases match TRBD1. The length of the CDR3 is 13 residues. The ends lost 0 bases at V and 9 bases at J; junction bases unmatched: 3. In germline, CDR1 is DFQATT, CDR2 SNEGSKA (reference sequence).

This clonotype was found many times. The chain combines TRBV29-1 with TRBJ2-5; a possible D gene is TRBD2 (6 bases). Per germline, CDR1 SQVTM and CDR2 ANQGSEA. Trimming pared 2 bases from V and 5 bases from J, leaving 12 bases between. This CDR3 region has 13 residues. The CDR3 loop is CSVESGGGETQYF. CDR3 coding DNA: TGCAGCGTTGAATCCGGGGGTGGTGAGACCCAGTACTTC.

At least ten counts were recorded for this clonotype. The chain couples TRBV10-1 to TRBJ2-3; D gene ambiguous. The CDR3 contains 13 residues. The germline V and J ends were trimmed by 6 bases and 4 bases, with 11 bases remaining between them. Per the germline V gene, CDR1 is WNHNN and CDR2 is SYGVQD (reference sequence). The CDR3 nucleotides read TGCGCCAGCAGCCCTCGGACGCCAGATACGCAGTATTTT. It is translated as CASSPRTPDTQYF.

This clonotype was picked up many times. This sequence joins TRBV7-2 and TRBJ1-2; the D is unclear. V lost 1 base and J lost 6, with 9 bases in between. Germline CDR1 and CDR2: SGHTA and FQGNSA. This CDR3 contains 13 residues. CDR3 protein: CASSLDSRNGYTF. The CDR3 DNA sequence: TGTGCCAGCAGCTTAGACAGTCGAAATGGCTACACCTTC. The full variable domain, its missing parts supplied by reference TRBV7-2 and TRBJ1-2, is GAGVSQSPSNKVTEKGKDVELRCDPISGHTALYWYRQSLGQGLEFLIYFQGNSAPDKSGLPSDRFSAERTGGSVSTLTIQRTQQEDSAVYLCASSLDSRNGYTFGSGTRLTVV.

This chain uses TRBV5-5 with TRBJ1-1; unclear D gene. V was clipped by 3 bases and J by 10 bases, with 16 bases between them. Germline V CDR1 and CDR2: SGHKS, YYEKEE (reference sequence). CDR3 size: 13 residues. CDR3 DNA sequence: TGTGCCAGCAGCTCCGGACGGTTTCCAGGAGCTTTCTTT. This encodes CASSSGRFPGAFF.

CDR3 DNA sequence: TGTGCCAGCAGCTTTGCCCTCCGGGATACGCAGTATTTT. This encodes CASSFALRDTQYF. The chain combines TRBV7-2 with TRBJ2-3; D gene ambiguous. CDR1 SGHTA and CDR2 FQGNSA come from the germline V gene. The CDR3 runs 13 residues. The V end lost 3 bases, the J end lost 6 bases, and 10 bases lay between the germline ends.

This clonotype came up many times. The chain links TRBV7-2 to TRBJ1-5, with D tentatively TRBD1 (6 bases). Looked up from germline, CDR1 is SGHTA and CDR2 is FQGNSA. This CDR3 has 16 amino acids. Trimming removed 4 bases from V and 3 bases from J, with 16 bases in between. This CDR3 is CASSSPVGGLNQPQHF. Written as DNA, the CDR3 is TGTGCCAGCAGCTCCCCGGTGGGGGGGCTCAATCAGCCCCAGCATTTT. The variable domain in full, with the rest retrieved from reference TRBV7-2 and TRBJ1-5, is GAGVSQSPSNKVTEKGKDVELRCDPISGHTALYWYRQSLGQGLEFLIYFQGNSAPDKSGLPSDRFSAERTGGSVSTLTIQRTQQEDSAVYLCASSSPVGGLNQPQHFGDGTRLSIL.

The table lists this clonotype with many counts. CDR3 DNA sequence: TGCAGCGTCCCCCTGCTAGCGTTGGATGAGCAGTTCTTC. As protein: CSVPLLALDEQFF. The V call is TRBV29-1, the J call TRBJ2-1; TRBD2 might be the D (6 bases). Germline V gene sequence: CDR1 SQVTM, CDR2 ANQGSEA. Trimming pared 6 bases from V and 8 bases from J, leaving 17 bases between. The CDR3 consists of 13 residues.

This clonotype was seen a handful of times. This sequence joins TRBV20-1 and TRBJ1-5; D unclear. V lost 5 bases to trimming and J lost 7 bases, with 12 bases between them. The CDR3 spans 12 residues. CDR1 and CDR2 from the germline V gene are DFQATT and SNEGSKA (reference sequence). CDR3 residues: CSAGRQAQPQHF. Written as DNA, the CDR3 is TGCAGTGCTGGGAGGCAGGCACAGCCCCAGCATTTT.

This clonotype was found many times. The chain employs TRBV5-1 and TRBJ2-5, with D perhaps TRBD1 or TRBD2 (5 bases each). Germline V CDR1 and CDR2: SGHRS, YFSETQ. The V end lost 3 bases, the J end lost 5 bases, and 20 bases lay between the germline ends. This CDR3 spans 16 amino acids. In nucleotides, the CDR3 is TGCGCCAGCAGCTCGGGGCTGGCTCTCCGCGAGGAGACCCAGTACTTC. As protein: CASSSGLALREETQYF.

This clonotype has a count of ten or more. This chain connects TRBV20-1 to TRBJ2-3; tentative D call: TRBD1 (6 bases). CDR1 and CDR2 from the germline V gene are DFQATT and SNEGSKA (reference sequence). V was pared by 3 bases and J by 5 bases, with 15 bases between. The CDR3 consists of 14 residues. The CDR3 here is CSASIQGPGDTQYF. The DNA of the CDR3 is TGCAGTGCTAGTATACAGGGCCCCGGAGATACGCAGTATTTT.

This clonotype was seen many times. The chain employs TRBV9 and TRBJ2-2, with a possible D match to TRBD2 (6 bases). Germline CDR1 is SGDLS and CDR2 is YYNGEE. This CDR3 has 16 residues. The V end was cut by 0 bases, the J end by 0 bases, with 9 bases between. DNA for the CDR3: TGTGCCAGCAGCGTAGTTCCGGGGGCGAACACCGGGGAGCTGTTTTTT. It is translated as CASSVVPGANTGELFF. Full variable domain (outside the CDR3, taken from reference TRBV9 and TRBJ2-2): DSGVTQTPKHLITATGQRVTLRCSPRSGDLSVYWYQQSLDQGLQFLIQYYNGEERAKGNILERFSAQQFPDLHSELNLSSLELGDSALYFCASSVVPGANTGELFFGEGSRLTVL.

This clonotype was detected many times. The chain employs TRBV6-2 or TRBV6-3 and TRBJ2-5; no reliable D call. V lost 2 bases to trimming and J lost 2 bases, with 12 bases between them. The CDR3 consists of 15 residues. Germline V gene lookup returns CDR1 MNHEY and CDR2 SVGEGT. The CDR3 bases are TGTGCCAGCAGTTACCTGGTAGCAGAACAAGAGACCCAGTACTTC. This gives the protein CASSYLVAEQETQYF.

J is TRBJ2-7 and V is TRBV7-8; D is unresolved. The CDR3 loop spans 13 amino acids. V was clipped by 5 bases and J by 3 bases, with 11 bases between them. Germline values: CDR1 SGHVS, CDR2 FQNEAQ. In nucleotides, the CDR3 is TGTGCCAGCAGCGTAACAACGGACTACGAGCAGTACTTC. Its protein is CASSVTTDYEQYF.